The clone carrying this TCR beta chain was seen ten or more times. Its antigen is not known. The V gene lost 3 bases and the J gene lost 0 bases, with 10 bases spanning the gap. The CDR3 extends over 14 amino acids. Germline loops: CDR1 DFQATT, CDR2 SNEGSKA (reference sequence). This sample is part of a study of CD8 T cells in ankylosing spondylitis. Study outcomes and limitations: Earlier studies detected some motif variants in reactive arthritis synovial fluid and blood. Disease-linked clones reportedly showed significant enrichment in matched ankylosing spondylitis synovial fluid. Typical of ankylosing spondylitis blood, it appeared, was a TCR beta motif of eight highly homologous variants.

TCRdb itself ran the 5' RACE reads through MiXCR, one entry per CDR3 protein. Counted here are about 700,000 distinct CDR3 sequences, about 20% occurring once; the ten biggest clones make up around 19%. The TCR originated in a male donor with ankylosing spondylitis. Sequencing used blood, either unsorted or a sorted T cell fraction (not recorded which). The gene calls are TRBV20-1 and TRBJ2-3, with D perhaps assigned TRBD1 or TRBD2 (5 bases each). The chain's CDR3 is CSARTRGSTDTQYF. As DNA, the CDR3 is TGCAGTGCTAGGACGAGGGGAAGCACAGATACGCAGTATTTT.